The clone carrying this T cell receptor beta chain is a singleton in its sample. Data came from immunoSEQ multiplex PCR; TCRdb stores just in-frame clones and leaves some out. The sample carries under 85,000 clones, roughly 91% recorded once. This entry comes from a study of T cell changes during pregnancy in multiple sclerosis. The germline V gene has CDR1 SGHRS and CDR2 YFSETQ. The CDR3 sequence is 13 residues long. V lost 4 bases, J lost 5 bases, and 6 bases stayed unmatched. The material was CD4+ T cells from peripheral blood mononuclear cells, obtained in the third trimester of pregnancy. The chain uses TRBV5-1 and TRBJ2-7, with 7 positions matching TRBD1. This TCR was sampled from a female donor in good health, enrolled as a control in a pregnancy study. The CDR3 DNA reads TGCGCCAGCAGCACCGTCGGGACAGACGAGCAGTACTTC. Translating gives CASSTVGTDEQYF.